This paragraph covers one T cell receptor beta chain sequence. These data come from a study of blood T cell repertoires in COVID-19. Enrolment of Seattle patients took place during active infection, and they were followed longitudinally. The CDR3 consists of 14 residues. CDR1 and CDR2 (germline): LNHNV, YYDKDF (reference sequence). Unmatched junction bases numbered 6, after V lost 8 bases and J lost 5 bases. Repertoires were generated with immunoSEQ multiplex PCR, while TCRdb's copy carries only in-frame clones and drops some. The table has some 130,000 clones, approximately 89% seen once. This TCR came from a woman in her sixties or seventies with COVID-19, enrolled during active disease. Sequenced material: peripheral blood. The chain carries TRBV15 and TRBJ1-4; 9 nucleotides match TRBD1. CDR3 amino acids: CATLPGQGNEKLFF. Written as DNA, the CDR3 is TGTGCCACCCTACCGGGACAGGGAAATGAAAAACTGTTTTTT.